This T cell receptor beta chain appears in the sequencing data of a study of cytomegalovirus exposure and HLA in healthy donors. PCR was performed using 60 Vbeta and 13 Jbeta primers. Method: immunoSEQ multiplex PCR; TCRdb's copy keeps in-frame clones and lacks some. The table includes 130,000 to 150,000 clones, around four fifths detected once. The CDR3 loop spans 17 amino acids. The V end lost 4 bases, the J end lost 4 bases, and 19 bases lay between the germline ends. Per germline, CDR1 MNHEY and CDR2 SMNVEV (reference sequence). This clone was found a few times. The J gene is TRBJ2-2, the V gene TRBV27, with D tentatively TRBD1 (5 bases). This TCR was recovered from a boy between 2 and 10 years old in good health and CMV-seronegative. Sequenced sample: PBMCs. This chain's CDR3 is CASSYVRRGCCTGELFF. For the CDR3, the DNA is TGTGCCAGCAGTTATGTCCGAAGGGGTTGTTGCACCGGGGAGCTGTTTTTT.